These T cell receptor beta chains were read from a single sample in a study of early T cells in non-severe SARS-CoV-2 infection. TCRdb recomputed calls from the 5' RACE reads with MiXCR, one row per CDR3 protein. The sample includes some 61,000 distinct CDR3 sequences, less than 15% of them seen just once. The sample comprised whole blood. Receptor source: an adult who was a healthcare worker with PCR-confirmed SARS-CoV-2 infection or an uninfected control (not recorded which). Each CDR3 is given with its conserved first and last residue. Fields, in order: D gene, J gene, clone size, V gene, CDR3 protein, CDR3 DNA. A D gene is named only where the DNA matches it firmly. For some rows the clone size is stated as once, few or many, or as a class when expanded; others skip it.

d_gene: TRBD1; j_gene: TRBJ1-5; abundance: many; v_gene: TRBV12-3/TRBV12-4; CDR3aa: CASSQVGGTNQPQHF; CDR3nt: TGTGCCAGCAGTCAAGTAGGGGGCACAAATCAGCCCCAGCATTTT
d_gene: TRBD1; j_gene: TRBJ1-2; abundance: few; v_gene: TRBV18; CDR3aa: CASSPARGLRANYGYTF; CDR3nt: TGTGCCAGCTCACCAGCGAGGGGGCTAAGAGCTAACTATGGCTACACCTTC
d_gene: .; j_gene: TRBJ1-2; abundance: few; v_gene: TRBV6-2/TRBV6-3; CDR3aa: CASSYRQRSYGYTF; CDR3nt: TGTGCCAGCAGTTACCGACAGCGAAGCTATGGCTACACCTTC
d_gene: .; j_gene: TRBJ2-7; abundance: few; v_gene: TRBV4-3; CDR3aa: CASSQDQLGPREQYF; CDR3nt: TGCGCCAGCAGCCAAGATCAATTGGGGCCGAGGGAGCAGTACTTC
d_gene: TRBD2; j_gene: TRBJ2-1; abundance: .; v_gene: TRBV11-2; CDR3aa: CASSFRTSGRGEQFF; CDR3nt: TGTGCCAGCAGCTTCCGGACTAGCGGGAGGGGTGAGCAGTTCTTC
d_gene: .; j_gene: TRBJ2-7; abundance: once; v_gene: TRBV18; CDR3aa: CASSPLMKSSYEQYF; CDR3nt: TGTGCCAGCTCACCACTGATGAAGAGCTCCTACGAGCAGTACTTC
d_gene: .; j_gene: TRBJ2-7; abundance: many; v_gene: TRBV2; CDR3aa: CASSGNEQYF; CDR3nt: TGTGCCAGCAGTGGGAACGAGCAGTACTTC
d_gene: TRBD1; j_gene: TRBJ2-3; abundance: .; v_gene: TRBV28; CDR3aa: CASKGAADTQYF; CDR3nt: TGTGCCAGCAAGGGGGCGGCAGATACGCAGTATTTT
d_gene: .; j_gene: TRBJ2-2; abundance: .; v_gene: TRBV9; CDR3aa: CASSEGAGELFF; CDR3nt: TGTGCCAGCAGCGAGGGGGCCGGGGAGCTGTTTTTT
d_gene: .; j_gene: TRBJ2-3; abundance: many; v_gene: TRBV4-3; CDR3aa: CASSLSARTRLPDTQYF; CDR3nt: TGCGCCAGCAGCCTCTCGGCCCGGACCCGGTTACCAGATACGCAGTATTTT